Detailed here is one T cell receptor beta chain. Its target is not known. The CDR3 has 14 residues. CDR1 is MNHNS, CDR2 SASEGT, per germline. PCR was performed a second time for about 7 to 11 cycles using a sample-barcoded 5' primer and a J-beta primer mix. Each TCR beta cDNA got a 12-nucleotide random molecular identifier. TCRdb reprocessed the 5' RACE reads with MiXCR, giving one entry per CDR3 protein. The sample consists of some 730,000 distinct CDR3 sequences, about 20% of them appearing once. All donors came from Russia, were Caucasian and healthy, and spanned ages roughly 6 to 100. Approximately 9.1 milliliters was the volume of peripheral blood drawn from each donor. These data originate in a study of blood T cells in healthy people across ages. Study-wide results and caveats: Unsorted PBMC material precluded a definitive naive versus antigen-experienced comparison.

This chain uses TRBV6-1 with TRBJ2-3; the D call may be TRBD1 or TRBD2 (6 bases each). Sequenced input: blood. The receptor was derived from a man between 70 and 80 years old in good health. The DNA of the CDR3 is TGTTGCGGTGGGGGGCGCGATACCACAGATACGCAGTATTTT. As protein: CCGGGRDTTDTQYF.